The clone carrying this T cell receptor beta chain is a singleton in its sample. V lost 2 bases, J lost 4 bases, and 11 bases lay in between. Germline CDR1 MNHNY, CDR2 SVGAGI (reference sequence). CDR3 size: 15 residues. The data were obtained in a study of control samples from healthy donors and cancer patients. The assay was immunoSEQ multiplex PCR, and TCRdb's table has in-frame clones only and misses some. The sample includes 90,000 to 110,000 clones, around 89% of them seen just once. The chain couples TRBV6-6 to TRBJ1-4; D uncertain. This clonotype was obtained from a woman aged 45 to 65 in good health. The sequencing sample was made of blood. The CDR3, as DNA: TGTGCCAGCAGTTACAGGCAGGCTGTTAATGAAAAACTGTTTTTT. Its protein is CASSYRQAVNEKLFF.